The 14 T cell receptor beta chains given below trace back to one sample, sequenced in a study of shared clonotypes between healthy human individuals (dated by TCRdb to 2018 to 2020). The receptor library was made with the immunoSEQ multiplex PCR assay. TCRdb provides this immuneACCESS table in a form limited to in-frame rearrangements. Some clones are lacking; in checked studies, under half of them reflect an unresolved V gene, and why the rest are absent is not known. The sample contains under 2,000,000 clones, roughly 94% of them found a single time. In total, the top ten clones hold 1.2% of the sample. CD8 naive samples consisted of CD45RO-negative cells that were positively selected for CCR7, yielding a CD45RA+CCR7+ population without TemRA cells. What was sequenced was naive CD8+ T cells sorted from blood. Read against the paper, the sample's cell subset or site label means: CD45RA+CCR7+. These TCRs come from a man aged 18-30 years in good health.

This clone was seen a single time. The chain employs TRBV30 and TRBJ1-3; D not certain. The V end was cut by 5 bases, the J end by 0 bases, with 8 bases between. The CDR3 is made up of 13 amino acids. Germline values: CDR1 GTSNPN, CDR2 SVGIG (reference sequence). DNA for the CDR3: TGTGCCTGGGAGGAGAGCTCTGGAAACACCATATATTTT. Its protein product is CAWEESSGNTIYF.

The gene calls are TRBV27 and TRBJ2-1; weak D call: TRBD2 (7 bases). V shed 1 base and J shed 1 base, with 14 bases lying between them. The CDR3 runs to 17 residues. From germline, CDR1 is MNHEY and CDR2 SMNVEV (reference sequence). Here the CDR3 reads CASSLFGGQASYNEQFF. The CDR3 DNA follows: TGTGCCAGCAGTTTATTCGGGGGGCAGGCTTCCTACAATGAGCAGTTCTTC.

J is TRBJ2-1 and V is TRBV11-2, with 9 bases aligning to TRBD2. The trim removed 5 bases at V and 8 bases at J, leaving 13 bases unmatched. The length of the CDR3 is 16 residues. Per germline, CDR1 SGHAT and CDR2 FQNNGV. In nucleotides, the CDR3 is TGTGCCAGCAGCCCCGAGCTAGCGGGACGTTTCTATGAGCAGTTCTTC. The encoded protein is CASSPELAGRFYEQFF. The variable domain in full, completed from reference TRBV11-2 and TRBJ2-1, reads EAGVAQSPRYKIIEKRQSVAFWCNPISGHATLYWYQQILGQGPKLLIQFQNNGVVDDSQLPKDRFSAERLKGVDSTLKIQPAKLEDSAVYLCASSPELAGRFYEQFFGPGTRLTVL.

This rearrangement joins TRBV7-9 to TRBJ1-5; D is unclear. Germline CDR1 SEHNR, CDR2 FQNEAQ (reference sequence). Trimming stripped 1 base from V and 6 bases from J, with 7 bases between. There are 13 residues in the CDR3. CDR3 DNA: TGTGCCAGCAGCTTAGAGGGTTTTCAGCCCCAGCATTTT. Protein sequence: CASSLEGFQPQHF.

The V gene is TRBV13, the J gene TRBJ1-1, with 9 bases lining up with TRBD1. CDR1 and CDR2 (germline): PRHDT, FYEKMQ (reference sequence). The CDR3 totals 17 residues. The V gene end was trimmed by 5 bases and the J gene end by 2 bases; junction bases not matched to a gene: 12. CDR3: CASSTEYGQGKNTEAFF. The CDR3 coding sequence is TGTGCCAGCAGCACCGAATACGGACAGGGGAAAAACACTGAAGCTTTCTTT.

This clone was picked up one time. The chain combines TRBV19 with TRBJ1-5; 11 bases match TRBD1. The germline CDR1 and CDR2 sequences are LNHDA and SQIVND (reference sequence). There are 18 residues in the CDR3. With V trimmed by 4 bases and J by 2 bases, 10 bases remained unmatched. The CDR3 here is CASSSRDRGTFGNQPQHF. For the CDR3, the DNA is TGTGCCAGTAGTAGTCGGGACAGGGGGACTTTCGGCAATCAGCCCCAGCATTTT.

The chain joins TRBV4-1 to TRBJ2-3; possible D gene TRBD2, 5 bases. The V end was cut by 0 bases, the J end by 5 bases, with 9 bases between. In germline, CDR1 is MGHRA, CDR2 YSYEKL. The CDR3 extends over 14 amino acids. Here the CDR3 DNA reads TGCGCCAGCAGCCAAGAGCCCAGCGGAGATACGCAGTATTTT. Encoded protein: CASSQEPSGDTQYF.

CDR3 DNA sequence: TGTGCCAGCAGTGATAGCTCTGCCGAGCAGTACTTC. Amino acid sequence: CASSDSSAEQYF. The V and J genes are TRBV6-1 and TRBJ2-7; D is ambiguous. The germline gives CDR1 MNHNS, CDR2 SASEGT. There are 12 residues in the CDR3. Deletions cut 3 bases from V and 6 bases from J, with 9 bases between.

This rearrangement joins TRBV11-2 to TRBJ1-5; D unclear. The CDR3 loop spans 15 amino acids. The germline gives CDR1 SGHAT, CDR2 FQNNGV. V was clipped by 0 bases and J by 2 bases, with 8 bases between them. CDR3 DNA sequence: TGTGCCAGCAGCTTAGAGCCCCTGGGCAATCAGCCCCAGCATTTT. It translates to CASSLEPLGNQPQHF.

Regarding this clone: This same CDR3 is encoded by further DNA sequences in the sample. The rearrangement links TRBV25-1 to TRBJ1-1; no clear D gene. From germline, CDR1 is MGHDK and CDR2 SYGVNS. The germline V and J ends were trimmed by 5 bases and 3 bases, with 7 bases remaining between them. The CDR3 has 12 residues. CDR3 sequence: CASSLGDTEAFF. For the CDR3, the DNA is TGTGCCAGCAGTCTAGGTGACACTGAAGCTTTCTTT.

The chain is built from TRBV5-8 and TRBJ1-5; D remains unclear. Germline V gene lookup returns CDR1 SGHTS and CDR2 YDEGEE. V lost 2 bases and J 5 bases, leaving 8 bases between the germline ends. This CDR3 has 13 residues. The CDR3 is CASSFRMDQPQHF. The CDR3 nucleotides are TGTGCCAGCAGCTTCCGTATGGATCAGCCCCAGCATTTT.

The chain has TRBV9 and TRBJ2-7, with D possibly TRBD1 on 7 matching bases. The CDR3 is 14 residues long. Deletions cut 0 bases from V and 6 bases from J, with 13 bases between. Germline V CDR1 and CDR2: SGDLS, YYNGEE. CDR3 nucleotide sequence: TGTGCCAGCAGCGTAGGAACAGGGGAGGTCGAGCAGTACTTC. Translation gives CASSVGTGEVEQYF.

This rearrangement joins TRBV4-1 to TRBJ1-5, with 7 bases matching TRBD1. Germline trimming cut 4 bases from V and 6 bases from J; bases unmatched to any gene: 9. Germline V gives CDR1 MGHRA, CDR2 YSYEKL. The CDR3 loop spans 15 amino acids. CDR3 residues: CASSLTSGGSQPQHF. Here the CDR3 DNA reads TGCGCCAGCAGCCTAACCTCAGGGGGAAGTCAGCCCCAGCATTTT.

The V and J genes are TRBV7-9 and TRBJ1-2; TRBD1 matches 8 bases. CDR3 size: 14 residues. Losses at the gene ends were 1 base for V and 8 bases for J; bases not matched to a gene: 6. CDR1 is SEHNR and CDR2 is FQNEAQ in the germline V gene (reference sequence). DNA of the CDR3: TGTGCCAGCAGCTTAGTTACGACAGGGGACGGCTACACCTTC. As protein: CASSLVTTGDGYTF.